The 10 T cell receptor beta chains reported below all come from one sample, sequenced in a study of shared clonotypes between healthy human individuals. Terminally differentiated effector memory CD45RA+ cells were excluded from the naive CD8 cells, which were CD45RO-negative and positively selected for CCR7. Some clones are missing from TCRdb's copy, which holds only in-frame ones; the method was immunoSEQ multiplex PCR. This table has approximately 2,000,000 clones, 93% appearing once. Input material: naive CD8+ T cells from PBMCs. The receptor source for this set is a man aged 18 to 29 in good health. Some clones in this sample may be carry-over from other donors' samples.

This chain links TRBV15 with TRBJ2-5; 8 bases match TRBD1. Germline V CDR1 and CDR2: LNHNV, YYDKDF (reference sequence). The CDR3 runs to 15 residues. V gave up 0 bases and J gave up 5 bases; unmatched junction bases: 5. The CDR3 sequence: CATSRDTGGSETQYF. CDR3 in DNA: TGTGCCACCAGCAGAGACACAGGGGGAAGTGAGACCCAGTACTTC. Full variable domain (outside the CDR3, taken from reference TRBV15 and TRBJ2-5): DAMVIQNPRYQVTQFGKPVTLSCSQTLNHNVMYWYQQKSSQAPKLLFHYYDKDFNNEADTPDNFQSRRPNTSFCFLDIRSPGLGDTAMYLCATSRDTGGSETQYFGPGTRLLVL.

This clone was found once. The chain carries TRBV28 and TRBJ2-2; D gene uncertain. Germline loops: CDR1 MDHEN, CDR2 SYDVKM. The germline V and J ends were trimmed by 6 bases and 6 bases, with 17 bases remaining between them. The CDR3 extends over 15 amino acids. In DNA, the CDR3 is TGTGCCAGCAGGAGGCGGATGGTGGGGTCCGGGGAGCTGTTTTTT. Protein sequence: CASRRRMVGSGELFF.

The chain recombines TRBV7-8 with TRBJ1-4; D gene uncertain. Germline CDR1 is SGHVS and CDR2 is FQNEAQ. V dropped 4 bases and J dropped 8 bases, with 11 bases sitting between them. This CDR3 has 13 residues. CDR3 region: CASSWRTAEKLFF. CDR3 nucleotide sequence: TGTGCCAGCAGCTGGAGGACCGCCGAAAAACTGTTTTTT.

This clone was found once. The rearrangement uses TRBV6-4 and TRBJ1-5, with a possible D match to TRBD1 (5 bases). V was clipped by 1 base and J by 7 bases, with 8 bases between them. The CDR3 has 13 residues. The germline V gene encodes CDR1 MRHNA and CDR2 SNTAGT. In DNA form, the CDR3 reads TGTGCCAGCAGTGACTGGGGCGGACAGCCCCAGCATTTT. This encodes CASSDWGGQPQHF.

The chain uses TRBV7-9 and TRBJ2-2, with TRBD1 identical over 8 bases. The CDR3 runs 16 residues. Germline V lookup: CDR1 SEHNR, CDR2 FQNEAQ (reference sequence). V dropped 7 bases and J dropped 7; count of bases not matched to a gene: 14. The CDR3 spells CASIWVGTGGGGELFF. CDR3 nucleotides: TGTGCCAGCATCTGGGTTGGGACAGGCGGAGGCGGGGAGCTGTTTTTT.

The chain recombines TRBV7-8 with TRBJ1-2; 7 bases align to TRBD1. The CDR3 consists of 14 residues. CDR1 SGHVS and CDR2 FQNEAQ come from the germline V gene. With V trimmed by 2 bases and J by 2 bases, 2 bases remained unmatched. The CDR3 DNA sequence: TGTGCCAGCAGCTTACTGGGACAGAACTATGGCTACACCTTC. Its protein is CASSLLGQNYGYTF. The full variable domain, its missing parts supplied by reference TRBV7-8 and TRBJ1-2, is GAGVSQSPRYKVAKRGQDVALRCDPISGHVSLFWYQQALGQGPEFLTYFQNEAQLDKSGLPSDRFFAERPEGSVSTLKIQRTQQEDSAVYLCASSLLGQNYGYTFGSGTRLTVV.

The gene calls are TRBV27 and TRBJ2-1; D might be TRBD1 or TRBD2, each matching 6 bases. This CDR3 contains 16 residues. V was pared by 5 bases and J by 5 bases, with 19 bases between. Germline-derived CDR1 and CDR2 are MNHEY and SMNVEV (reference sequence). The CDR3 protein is CASSPSEGEANNEQFF. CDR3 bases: TGTGCCAGCAGTCCCTCCGAGGGGGAGGCCAACAATGAGCAGTTCTTC.

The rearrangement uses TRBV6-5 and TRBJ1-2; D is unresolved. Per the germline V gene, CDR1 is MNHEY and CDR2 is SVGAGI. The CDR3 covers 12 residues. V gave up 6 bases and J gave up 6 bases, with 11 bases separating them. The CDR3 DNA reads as TGTGCCAGCAGGAACCCGGGTCATGGCTACACCTTC. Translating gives CASRNPGHGYTF.

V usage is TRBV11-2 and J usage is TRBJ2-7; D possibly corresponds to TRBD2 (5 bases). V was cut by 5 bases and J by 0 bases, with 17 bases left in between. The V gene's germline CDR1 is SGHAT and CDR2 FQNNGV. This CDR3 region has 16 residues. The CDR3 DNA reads TGTGCCAGCAGCCTATCCCTGGGGAGAGTCTCCTACGAGCAGTACTTC. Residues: CASSLSLGRVSYEQYF.

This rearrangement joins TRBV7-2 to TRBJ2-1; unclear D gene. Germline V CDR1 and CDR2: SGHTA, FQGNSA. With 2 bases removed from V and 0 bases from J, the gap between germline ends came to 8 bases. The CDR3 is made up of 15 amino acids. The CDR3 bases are TGTGCCAGCAGCTTAAGATCCAGCTCCTACAATGAGCAGTTCTTC. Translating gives CASSLRSSSYNEQFF.